Below, 13 T cell receptor beta chains from the same sample are listed, as sequenced in a study of shared clonotypes between healthy human individuals (dated by TCRdb to between 2020 and 2021). The library was prepared using the immunoSEQ multiplex PCR assay. TCRdb limited this immuneACCESS table to in-frame rearrangements with V and J called. A share of clones is missing; checked studies link under half to unresolved V genes, and the rest is unexplained. This sample gives 1,400,000 or so clones in total; approximately 98.5% of them show up just once. Jointly, the top ten make up around 0.38% of the sample. The specimen sequenced was naive CD4+ T cells sorted from blood. The meaning of the sample's cell subset or site label: CD45RA+ positively selected. These TCRs come from a man aged 30-40 years in good health.

The rearrangement joins TRBV11-2 to TRBJ2-7; 7 bases match TRBD2. Germline V gives CDR1 SGHAT, CDR2 FQNNGV. Unmatched junction bases numbered 5, after V lost 5 bases and J lost 7 bases. This CDR3 region has 12 residues. For the CDR3, the DNA is TGTGCCAGCAGCCTCCAGGGAGGGGAGCAGTACTTC. This sequence encodes CASSLQGGEQYF.

This clone came up once. The chain carries TRBV5-1 and TRBJ1-3; D gene uncertain. The length of the CDR3 is 16 residues. The V and J ends lost 0 bases and 0 bases respectively, with 10 bases between them. CDR1 is SGHRS and CDR2 is YFSETQ in the germline V gene. The CDR3 reads CASSLGAGISGNTIYF. CDR3 nucleotide sequence: TGCGCCAGCAGCTTGGGAGCAGGAATCTCTGGAAACACCATATATTTT.

This clone occurred once. The chain joins TRBV5-4 to TRBJ2-3; a possible D gene is TRBD1 (5 bases). CDR3 length equals 20 residues. Germline CDR1 reads SGHNT; CDR2 reads YYREEE (reference sequence). The ends were cut back, 0 bases at V and 0 bases at J, with 23 bases in the middle. The CDR3 protein is CASSLGGRNLGASSTDTQYF. CDR3 in DNA: TGTGCCAGCAGCTTGGGGGGCAGGAACCTAGGCGCTTCCAGCACAGATACGCAGTATTTT.

The chain has TRBV29-1 and TRBJ2-1; 12 bases agree with TRBD2. J was trimmed by 4 bases and V by 7 bases; bases with no gene match: 20. The CDR3 is made up of 19 amino acids. Germline V gene data show CDR1 as SQVTM and CDR2 as ANQGSEA. CDR3 sequence (DNA): TGCAGCGCGTACCACATTCTAGCGGGAGGGCCCACCGTTTACAATGAGCAGTTCTTC. It translates to CSAYHILAGGPTVYNEQFF.

The rearrangement joins TRBV6-1 to TRBJ2-2; D gene ambiguous. The germline V and J ends were trimmed by 11 bases and 6 bases, with 4 bases remaining between them. The CDR3 has 9 residues. CDR1 MNHNS and CDR2 SASEGT come from the germline V gene. CDR3 region: CALSGELFF. DNA for the CDR3: TGTGCCTTATCCGGGGAGCTGTTTTTT.

The chain employs TRBV7-2 and TRBJ2-7; TRBD1 is a possible D gene (5 bases). The CDR3 covers 16 residues. Germline CDR1 and CDR2: SGHTA and FQGNSA. V gave up 5 bases and J gave up 0 bases, with 17 bases separating them. The CDR3 protein is CASSPRVTIASYEQYF. The CDR3 DNA is TGTGCCAGCAGCCCCAGGGTCACTATAGCCTCCTACGAGCAGTACTTC.

The chain has TRBV10-3 and TRBJ2-1, with a possible D match to TRBD2 (7 bases). Germline lookup yields CDR1 ENHRY and CDR2 SYGVKD. Trimming stripped 4 bases from V and 0 bases from J, with 16 bases between. This CDR3 has 17 amino acids. CDR3 residues: CAISAGRGGSSYNEQFF. CDR3 DNA: TGTGCCATCAGTGCCGGCAGGGGAGGGTCCTCCTACAATGAGCAGTTCTTC.

The chain links TRBV5-6 to TRBJ2-1; TRBD1 or TRBD2 may be the D gene (5 bases each). CDR1 is SGHDT, CDR2 YYEEEE, per germline. V was cut by 3 bases and J by 5 bases, with 9 bases left in between. The CDR3 is 13 amino acids. The CDR3 coding sequence is TGTGCCAGCAGCTCGGGGCCCGACAATGAGCAGTTCTTC. This encodes CASSSGPDNEQFF.

In the case of this clone: Other DNA variants within this sample encode the same CDR3. This chain uses TRBV6-5 with TRBJ2-7; 7 bases line up with TRBD2. The junction had 3 bases not matched to a gene; V was cut back by 0 bases and J by 1 base. The germline V gene encodes CDR1 MNHEY and CDR2 SVGAGI. CDR3 length: 15 amino acids. CDR3: CASSYSGGGSYEQYF. CDR3 sequence (DNA): TGTGCCAGCAGTTACTCGGGCGGGGGATCCTACGAGCAGTACTTC.

The chain recombines TRBV30 with TRBJ2-7; D ambiguous. Per the germline V gene, CDR1 is GTSNPN and CDR2 is SVGIG (reference sequence). CDR3 length: 14 amino acids. The ends were cut back, 0 bases at V and 2 bases at J, with 11 bases in the middle. As DNA, the CDR3 is TGTGCCTGGAGTGTAAGGCAGGTCCCCTACGAGCAGTACTTC. Amino acids: CAWSVRQVPYEQYF.

The chain couples TRBV9 to TRBJ2-1, with D uncertain. This CDR3 has 13 amino acids. Looked up from germline, CDR1 is SGDLS and CDR2 is YYNGEE. V was cut by 0 bases and J by 4 bases, with 5 bases left in between. The CDR3 nucleotides read TGTGCCAGCAGCGTAGAACGTTACAATGAGCAGTTCTTC. This codes for CASSVERYNEQFF.

This clone was detected only once. The chain joins TRBV28 to TRBJ1-4; D may be TRBD1 (5 bases). The CDR3 extends over 13 amino acids. The V gene's germline CDR1 is MDHEN and CDR2 SYDVKM. V was trimmed by 9 bases and J by 2 bases, leaving 10 bases between them. CDR3: CASGRGTNEKLFF. In DNA form, the CDR3 reads TGTGCCAGTGGCCGGGGGACTAATGAAAAACTGTTTTTT. Variable domain in full (rest from reference TRBV28 and TRBJ1-4): DVKVTQSSRYLVKRTGEKVFLECVQDMDHENMFWYRQDPGLGLRLIYFSYDVKMKEKGDIPEGYSVSREKKERFSLILESASTNQTSMYLCASGRGTNEKLFFGSGTQLSVL.

The chain combines TRBV7-2 with TRBJ1-1, with D hard to call. Per germline, CDR1 SGHTA and CDR2 FQGNSA. The V and J ends lost 7 bases and 7 bases respectively, with 16 bases between them. The CDR3 length is 13 residues. The CDR3 loop is CASTSRLTGEAFF. The CDR3 DNA reads as TGTGCCAGCACCTCACGATTAACGGGTGAAGCTTTCTTT.